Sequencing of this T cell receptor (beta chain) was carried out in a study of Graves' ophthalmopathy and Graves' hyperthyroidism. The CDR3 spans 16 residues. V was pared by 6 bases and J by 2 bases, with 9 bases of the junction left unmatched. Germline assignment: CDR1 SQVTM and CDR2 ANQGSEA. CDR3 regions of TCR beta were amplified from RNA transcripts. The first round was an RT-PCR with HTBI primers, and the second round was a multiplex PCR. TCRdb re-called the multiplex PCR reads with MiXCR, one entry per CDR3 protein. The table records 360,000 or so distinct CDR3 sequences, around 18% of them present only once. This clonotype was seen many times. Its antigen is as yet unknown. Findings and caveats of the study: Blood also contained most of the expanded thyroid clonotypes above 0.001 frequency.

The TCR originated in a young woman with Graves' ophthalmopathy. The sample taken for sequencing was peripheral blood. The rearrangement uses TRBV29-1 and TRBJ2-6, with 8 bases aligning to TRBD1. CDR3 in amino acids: CSVTTGGFTGANVLTF. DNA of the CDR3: TGCAGCGTGACAACAGGGGGGTTCACTGGGGCCAACGTCCTGACTTTC. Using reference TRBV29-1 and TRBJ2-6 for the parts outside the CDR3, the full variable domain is SAVISQKPSRDICQRGTSLTIQCQVDSQVTMMFWYRQQPGQSLTLIATANQGSEATYESGFVIDKFPISRPNLTFSTLTVSNMSPEDSSIYLCSVTTGGFTGANVLTFGAGSRLTVL.